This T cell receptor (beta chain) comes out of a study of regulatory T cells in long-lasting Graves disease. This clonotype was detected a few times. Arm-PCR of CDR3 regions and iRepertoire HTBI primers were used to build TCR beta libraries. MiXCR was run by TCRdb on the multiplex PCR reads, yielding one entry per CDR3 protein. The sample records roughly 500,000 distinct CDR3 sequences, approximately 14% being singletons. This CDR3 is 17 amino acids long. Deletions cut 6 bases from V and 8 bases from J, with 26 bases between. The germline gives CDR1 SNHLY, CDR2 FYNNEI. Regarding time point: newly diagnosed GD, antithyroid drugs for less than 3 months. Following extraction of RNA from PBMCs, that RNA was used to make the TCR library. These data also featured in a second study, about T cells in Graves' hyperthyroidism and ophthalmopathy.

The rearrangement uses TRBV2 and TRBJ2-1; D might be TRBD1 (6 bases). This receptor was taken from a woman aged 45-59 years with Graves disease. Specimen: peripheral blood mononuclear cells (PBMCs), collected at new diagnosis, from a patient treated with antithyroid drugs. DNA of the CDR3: TGTGCCAGCAGCCCAGGGATTCAGGGGCCGCTCAGGGATGAGCAGTTCTTC. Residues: CASSPGIQGPLRDEQFF.